What follows are 15 T cell receptor beta chains derived from one specimen sequenced in a study of cytomegalovirus exposure and HLA in healthy donors. A multiplex PCR was run with 60 Vbeta primers and 13 Jbeta primers. The assay was immunoSEQ multiplex PCR, and TCRdb's table has in-frame clones only and misses some. The sample holds 80,000 or so clones; 74% are singletons and the top ten take around 22%. Sequencing input: PBMCs. Source of these receptors: a man aged 30-40 years in good health and CMV-seropositive.

This clone was picked up one time. The V call is TRBV5-4, the J call TRBJ1-1; D is ambiguous. Germline lookup yields CDR1 SGHNT and CDR2 YYREEE (reference sequence). This CDR3 region has 14 residues. V was cut by 2 bases and J by 2 bases, with 10 bases left in between. DNA for the CDR3: TGTGCCAGCAGCTTACCACGGGGTAACACTGAAGCTTTCTTT. It yields the protein CASSLPRGNTEAFF. Full variable domain (missing parts from reference TRBV5-4 and TRBJ1-1): ETGVTQSPTHLIKTRGQQVTLRCSSQSGHNTVSWYQQALGQGPQFIFQYYREEENGRGNFPPRFSGLQFPNYSSELNVNALELDDSALYLCASSLPRGNTEAFFGQGTRLTVV.

This clone showed up just a few times. The chain joins TRBV4-2 to TRBJ2-5; 8 bases line up with TRBD2. The CDR3 consists of 18 residues. V shed 3 bases, J shed 5 bases, and the junction held 17 bases outside the gene matches. The germline V gene has CDR1 LGHNA and CDR2 YNFKEQ. CDR3 sequence: CASSHGGSGAPMGETQYF. The CDR3 DNA reads as TGTGCCAGCAGCCACGGTGGTAGCGGGGCTCCAATGGGGGAGACCCAGTACTTC.

The chain employs TRBV28 and TRBJ2-7; TRBD2 matches 9 bases. The germline gives CDR1 MDHEN, CDR2 SYDVKM. The CDR3 sequence is 14 residues long. With V trimmed by 6 bases and J by 3 bases, 6 bases remained unmatched. CDR3 protein: CASRRLAVGYEQYF. CDR3 sequence (DNA): TGTGCCAGCAGGCGACTAGCGGTAGGCTACGAGCAGTACTTC. Drawing the rest from reference TRBV28 and TRBJ2-7, the complete variable domain is DVKVTQSSRYLVKRTGEKVFLECVQDMDHENMFWYRQDPGLGLRLIYFSYDVKMKEKGDIPEGYSVSREKKERFSLILESASTNQTSMYLCASRRLAVGYEQYFGPGTRLTVT.

This clone appeared a single time. The CDR3 protein is CASSETGGWTEAFF. CDR3 DNA: TGTGCCAGCAGCGAGACAGGGGGATGGACTGAAGCTTTCTTT. This chain links TRBV7-9 with TRBJ1-1, with 9 bases lining up with TRBD1. CDR3 length equals 14 residues. V lost 5 bases to trimming and J lost 5 bases; unmatched junction nucleotides: 6. Looked up from germline, CDR1 is SEHNR and CDR2 is FQNEAQ (reference sequence).

The J gene is TRBJ2-5, the V gene TRBV30; 9 positions agree with TRBD1. CDR1 and CDR2 from the germline V gene are GTSNPN and SVGIG (reference sequence). This CDR3 spans 15 amino acids. V trimming: 2 bases; J trimming: 5 bases; junction bases outside the gene matches: 9. The CDR3 loop is CAWSFGRQGDETQYF. The CDR3 coding sequence is TGTGCCTGGAGTTTTGGGCGACAGGGGGACGAGACCCAGTACTTC.

The chain is built from TRBV19 and TRBJ2-7; 7 positions agree with TRBD1. CDR1 and CDR2 from the germline V gene are LNHDA and SQIVND (reference sequence). The CDR3 sequence is 15 residues long. V shed 4 bases and J 2 bases; nucleotides not matched to a gene: 8. CDR3 in amino acids: CASSSLGTAPYEQYF. The CDR3 DNA reads as TGTGCCAGTAGTAGCCTAGGGACAGCTCCCTACGAGCAGTACTTC.

V and J are TRBV6-4 and TRBJ2-3, with 7 bases matching TRBD2. The CDR3 is 15 amino acids. CDR1 MRHNA and CDR2 SNTAGT come from the germline V gene. J gave up 2 bases and V 4 bases, and 6 bases lay outside the gene matches. The CDR3 protein is CASSANSGDTDTQYF. The CDR3 DNA reads TGTGCCAGCAGTGCGAACAGCGGGGACACAGATACGCAGTATTTT.

Here the CDR3 reads CASSYPGGPLYNEQFF. The CDR3 DNA is TGTGCCAGCAGTTATCCCGGGGGGCCTCTCTACAATGAGCAGTTCTTC. V is TRBV6-5 and J is TRBJ2-1, with D tentatively TRBD2 (7 bases). V lost 3 bases to trimming and J lost 3 bases, with 15 bases between them. CDR3 length: 16 residues. Germline V lookup: CDR1 MNHEY, CDR2 SVGAGI.

The gene calls are TRBV5-1 and TRBJ1-2; D is possibly TRBD1 (6 bases). The CDR3 consists of 13 residues. Trimming stripped 3 bases from V and 1 base from J, with 7 bases between. CDR1 is SGHRS, CDR2 YFSETQ, per germline. The CDR3 sequence: CASSWDNNYGYTF. The CDR3 nucleotides read TGCGCCAGCAGCTGGGACAATAACTATGGCTACACCTTC.

V is TRBV6-5 and J is TRBJ2-3; 7 bases align to TRBD2. CDR1 MNHEY and CDR2 SVGAGI come from the germline V gene. The CDR3 runs 15 residues. Losses at the gene ends were 4 bases for V and 7 bases for J; bases not matched to a gene: 11. In DNA form, the CDR3 reads TGTGCCAGCAGTTTCCGACTAGCTATGACGAATACGCAGTATTTT. As protein: CASSFRLAMTNTQYF.

The chain links TRBV7-9 to TRBJ1-5; D unclear. Germline V gene data show CDR1 as SEHNR and CDR2 as FQNEAQ (reference sequence). The CDR3 totals 14 residues. V lost 0 bases, J lost 2 bases, and 5 bases lay in between. The CDR3 protein is CASSLAAGNQPQHF. CDR3 in DNA: TGTGCCAGCAGCTTAGCCGCAGGCAATCAGCCCCAGCATTTT.

This clone came up a few times. The chain has TRBV9 and TRBJ2-2, with D maybe TRBD2 (7 bases). This CDR3 spans 15 amino acids. The germline V and J ends were trimmed by 0 bases and 5 bases, with 11 bases remaining between them. Germline-derived CDR1 and CDR2 are SGDLS and YYNGEE. CDR3 protein: CASSVGGGRTGELFF. The CDR3, as DNA: TGTGCCAGCAGCGTAGGGGGGGGCCGGACCGGGGAGCTGTTTTTT.

The chain uses TRBV6-1 and TRBJ1-6; D uncertain. V was shortened by 3 bases and J by 9 bases, with 9 bases between the two germline ends. The CDR3 runs 13 residues. The V gene's germline CDR1 is MNHNS and CDR2 SASEGT. The CDR3 nucleotides read TGTGCCAGCAGTGACGACGGGAGTTCACCCCTCCACTTT. It specifies CASSDDGSSPLHF.

The chain has TRBV29-1 and TRBJ2-3; TRBD2 is a possible D gene (6 bases). The CDR3 is 14 residues long. The V end lost 7 bases, the J end lost 3 bases, and 17 bases lay between the germline ends. Germline lookup yields CDR1 SQVTM and CDR2 ANQGSEA. The CDR3 nucleotides read TGCAGCGGGCTCGGGGGTAGCGGTACAGATACGCAGTATTTT. It translates to CSGLGGSGTDTQYF.

The chain links TRBV5-1 to TRBJ2-1; 13 bases map to TRBD2. Germline loops: CDR1 SGHRS, CDR2 YFSETQ. V was clipped by 2 bases and J by 0 bases; unmatched bases: 2. This CDR3 comprises 17 residues. CDR3 in DNA: TGCGCCAGCAGCTTACTAGCGGGGGGGAGCTCCTACAATGAGCAGTTCTTC. Encoded protein: CASSLLAGGSSYNEQFF.